This TCR beta chain was recorded in a study of T cell repertoires in cytomegalovirus infection. Study background: Indications of both CMV infection and matching HLA type were provided by public TCR beta signatures.

TCRdb ran MiXCR on the reads and lists one entry per CDR3 protein. Among about 830,000 distinct CDR3 sequences listed, 30% to 35% were seen once. Comment on this clonotype: Its target is not known.

CDR1 is MNHEY, CDR2 SVGAGI, per germline. J was trimmed by 10 bases and V by 2 bases; bases with no gene match: 5. The CDR3 length is 13 residues. The chain uses TRBV6-5 and TRBJ2-1; 7 nucleotides align to TRBD1. The receptor was derived from a human donor in good health (CMV status not recorded). Some clones in this sample may be carry-over from other donors' samples. Here the sequenced sample was cultured CD8+ T cells from PBMCs, taken from culture after CMV antigen stimulation. In DNA form, the CDR3 reads TGTGCCAGCAGTTACATGACAGGGCACGAGCAGTTCTTC. This gives the protein CASSYMTGHEQFF.